Described below is a single TCR beta chain sequence and its context. Its matching antigen is unknown. The entry originates in a study of T cell responses to AZD1222 COVID-19 vaccine. Measured with immunoSEQ multiplex PCR; TCRdb has only the in-frame clones, and not every one. The sample lists 75,000 to 85,000 clones, around 85% seen once, with approximately 10% in the top ten. Study-wide points: Close to half of all spike-specific TCRs reportedly target regions of the variants that are unmutated. Repertoire sampling happened only post peak T cell response. Most donors were white British, females outnumbered males, and clonal diversity was possibly underestimated.

The clonotype comes from an adult who received the AZD1222 COVID-19 vaccine. The material was peripheral blood, obtained 28 days after the second AZD1222 dose.

This CDR3 reads CASSYHPGLRGRYEQYF. For the CDR3, the DNA is TGTGCCAGCAGTTACCACCCCGGGTTGCGGGGGAGGTACGAGCAGTACTTC. The rearrangement uses TRBV6-2 or TRBV6-3 and TRBJ2-7, with 7 nucleotides matching TRBD2. The trim removed 2 bases at V and 4 bases at J, leaving 14 bases unmatched. This CDR3 spans 17 amino acids. Germline CDR1 and CDR2: MNHEY and SVGEGT.